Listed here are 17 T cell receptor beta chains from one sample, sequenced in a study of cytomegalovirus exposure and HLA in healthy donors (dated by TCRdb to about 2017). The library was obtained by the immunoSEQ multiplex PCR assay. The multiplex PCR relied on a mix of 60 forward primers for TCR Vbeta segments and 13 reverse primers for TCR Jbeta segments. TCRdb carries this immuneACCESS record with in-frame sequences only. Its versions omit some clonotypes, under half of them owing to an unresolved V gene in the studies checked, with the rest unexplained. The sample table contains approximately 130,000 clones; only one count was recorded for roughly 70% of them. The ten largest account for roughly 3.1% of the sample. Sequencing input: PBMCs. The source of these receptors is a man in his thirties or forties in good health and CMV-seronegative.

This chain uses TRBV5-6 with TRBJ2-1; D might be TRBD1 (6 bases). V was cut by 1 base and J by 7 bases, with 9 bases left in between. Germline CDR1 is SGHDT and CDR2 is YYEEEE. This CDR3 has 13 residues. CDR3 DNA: TGTGCCAGCAGCTTGTACAGGGAAAATGAGCAGTTCTTC. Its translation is CASSLYRENEQFF.

CDR3 sequence (DNA): TGTGCCAGTAGTATAACGGGTGGAAACAATGAGCAGTTCTTC. Amino acids: CASSITGGNNEQFF. The V and J genes are TRBV19 and TRBJ2-1; D ambiguous. The ends were cut back, 2 bases at V and 5 bases at J, with 10 bases in the middle. CDR1 is LNHDA, CDR2 SQIVND, per germline (reference sequence). The CDR3 extends over 14 amino acids.

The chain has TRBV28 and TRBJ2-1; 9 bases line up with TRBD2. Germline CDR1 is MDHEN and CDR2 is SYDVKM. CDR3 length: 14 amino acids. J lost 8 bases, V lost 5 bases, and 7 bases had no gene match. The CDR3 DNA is TGTGCCAGCAGTATGATAGCGGGAGCTCATGAGCAGTTCTTC. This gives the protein CASSMIAGAHEQFF.

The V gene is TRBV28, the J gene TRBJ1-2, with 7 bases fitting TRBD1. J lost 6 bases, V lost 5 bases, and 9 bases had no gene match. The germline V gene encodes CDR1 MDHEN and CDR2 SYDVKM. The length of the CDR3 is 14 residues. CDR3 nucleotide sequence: TGTGCCAGCAGTGCTGCCGACAGGGCACATGGCTACACCTTC. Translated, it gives CASSAADRAHGYTF.

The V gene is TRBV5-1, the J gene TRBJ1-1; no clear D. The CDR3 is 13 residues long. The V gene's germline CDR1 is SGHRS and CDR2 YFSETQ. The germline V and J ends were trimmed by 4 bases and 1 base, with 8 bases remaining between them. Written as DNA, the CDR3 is TGCGCCAGCAGCCGTGAGGAGAACACTGAAGCTTTCTTT. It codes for CASSREENTEAFF.

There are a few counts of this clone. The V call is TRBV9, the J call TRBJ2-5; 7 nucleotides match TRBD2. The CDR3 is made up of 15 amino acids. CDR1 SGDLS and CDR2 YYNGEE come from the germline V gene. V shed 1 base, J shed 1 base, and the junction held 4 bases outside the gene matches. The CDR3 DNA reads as TGTGCCAGCAGCGTAACTAGCGCGCTCCAAGAGACCCAGTACTTC. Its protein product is CASSVTSALQETQYF.

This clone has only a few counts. The CDR3 reads CASSLSYQETQYF. The CDR3 bases are TGTGCCAGCAGCTTATCGTACCAAGAGACCCAGTACTTC. The chain carries TRBV7-3 and TRBJ2-5; D not certain. V dropped 2 bases and J dropped 0 bases, with 4 bases sitting between them. The CDR3 sequence is 13 residues long. The V gene's germline CDR1 is SGHTA and CDR2 FQGTGA.

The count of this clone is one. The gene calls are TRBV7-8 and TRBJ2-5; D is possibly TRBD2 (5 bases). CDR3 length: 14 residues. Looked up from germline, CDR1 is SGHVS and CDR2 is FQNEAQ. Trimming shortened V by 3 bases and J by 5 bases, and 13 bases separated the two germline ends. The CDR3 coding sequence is TGTGCCAGCAGCTTCCTTGAGTCGGGGGAGACCCAGTACTTC. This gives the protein CASSFLESGETQYF.

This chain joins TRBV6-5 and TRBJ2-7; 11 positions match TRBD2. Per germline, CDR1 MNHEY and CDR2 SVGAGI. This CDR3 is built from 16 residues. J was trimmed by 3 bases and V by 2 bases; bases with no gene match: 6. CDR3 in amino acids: CASSYATGTSGYEQYF. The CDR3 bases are TGTGCCAGCAGTTACGCGACCGGGACTAGCGGCTACGAGCAGTACTTC.

Here the CDR3 reads CASSSEPGARRSEAFF. CDR3 in DNA: TGTGCCAGTAGTTCCGAACCGGGTGCCCGTCGGAGTGAAGCTTTCTTT. The chain is built from TRBV19 and TRBJ1-1, with D unresolved. The CDR3 is 16 residues long. V dropped 5 bases and J dropped 7 bases, with 23 bases sitting between them. The germline gives CDR1 LNHDA, CDR2 SQIVND (reference sequence).

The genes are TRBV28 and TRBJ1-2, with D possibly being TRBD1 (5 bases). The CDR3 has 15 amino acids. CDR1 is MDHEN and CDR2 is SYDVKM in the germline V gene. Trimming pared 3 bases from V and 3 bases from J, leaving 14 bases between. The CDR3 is CASSFSRVLDYGYTF. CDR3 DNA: TGTGCCAGCAGTTTCAGCAGGGTATTGGACTATGGCTACACCTTC.

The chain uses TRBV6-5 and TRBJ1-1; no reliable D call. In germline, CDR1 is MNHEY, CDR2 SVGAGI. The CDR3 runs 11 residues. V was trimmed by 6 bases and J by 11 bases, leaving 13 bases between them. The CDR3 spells CASSSPPEAFF. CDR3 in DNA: TGTGCCAGCAGCAGCCCCCCGGAGGCTTTCTTT.

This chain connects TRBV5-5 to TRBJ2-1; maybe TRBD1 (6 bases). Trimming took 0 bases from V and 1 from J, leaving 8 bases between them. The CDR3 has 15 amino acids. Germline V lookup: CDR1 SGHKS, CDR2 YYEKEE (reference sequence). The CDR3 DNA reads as TGTGCCAGCAGCTTGGACCAGGGGTCCTACAATGAGCAGTTCTTC. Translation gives CASSLDQGSYNEQFF.

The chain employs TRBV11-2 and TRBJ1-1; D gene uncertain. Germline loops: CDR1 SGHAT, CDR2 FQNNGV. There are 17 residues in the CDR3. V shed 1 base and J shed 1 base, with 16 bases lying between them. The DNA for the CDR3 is TGTGCCAGCAGCTTAGGTCGGCATACCCGGGGGAACACTGAAGCTTTCTTT. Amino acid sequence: CASSLGRHTRGNTEAFF.

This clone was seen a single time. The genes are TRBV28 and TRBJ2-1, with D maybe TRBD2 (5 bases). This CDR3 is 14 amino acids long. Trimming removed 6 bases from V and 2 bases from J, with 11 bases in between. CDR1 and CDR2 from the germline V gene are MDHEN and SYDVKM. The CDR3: CASREASTYNEQFF. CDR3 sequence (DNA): TGTGCCAGCAGGGAGGCTAGCACCTACAATGAGCAGTTCTTC.

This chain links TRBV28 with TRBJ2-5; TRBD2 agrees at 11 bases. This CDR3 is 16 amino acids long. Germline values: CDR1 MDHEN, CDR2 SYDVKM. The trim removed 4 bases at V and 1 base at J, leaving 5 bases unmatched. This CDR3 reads CASSSPGLAAQETQYF. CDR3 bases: TGTGCCAGCAGTTCCCCGGGACTAGCGGCCCAAGAGACCCAGTACTTC.

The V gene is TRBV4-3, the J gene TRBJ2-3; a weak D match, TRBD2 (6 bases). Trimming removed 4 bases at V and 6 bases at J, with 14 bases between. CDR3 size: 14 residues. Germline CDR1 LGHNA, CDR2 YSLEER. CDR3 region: CASSPVAEGDTQYF. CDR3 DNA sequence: TGCGCCAGCAGCCCCGTAGCGGAGGGGGATACGCAGTATTTT.